One sample yielded the 28 T cell receptor beta chains listed below, sequenced in a study of blood T cell repertoires in COVID-19. The protocol was immunoSEQ multiplex PCR, while the TCRdb copy is restricted to in-frame clones and leaves out a portion. Of over 250,000 clones in the sample, under 90% were seen once. The sequencing input was PBMCs or T cells enriched from blood (not recorded which). These receptors all come from a woman in her sixties who had recovered from COVID-19.

The chain links TRBV5-4 to TRBJ1-1; TRBD1 agrees at 8 bases. Germline V lookup: CDR1 SGHNT, CDR2 YYREEE (reference sequence). CDR3 length: 13 residues. The trim removed 3 bases at V and 10 bases at J, leaving 8 bases unmatched. The CDR3 coding sequence is TGTGCCAGCAGCTCCCAAGACAGGGGAGTAGCTTTCTTT. This encodes CASSSQDRGVAFF.

This clone was seen once. The rearrangement links TRBV2 to TRBJ1-3, with unresolved D. Germline V lookup: CDR1 SNHLY, CDR2 FYNNEI. CDR3 length: 15 amino acids. V was clipped by 0 bases and J by 0 bases, with 6 bases between them. This CDR3 is CASSEAEASGNTIYF. As DNA, the CDR3 is TGTGCCAGCAGTGAAGCCGAGGCCTCTGGAAACACCATATATTTT.

The chain employs TRBV9 and TRBJ2-1; tentative D call: TRBD1 (6 bases). The CDR3 is 13 residues long. V lost 0 bases to trimming and J lost 7 bases, with 8 bases between them. Germline-derived CDR1 and CDR2 are SGDLS and YYNGEE. The CDR3 protein is CASSVGGLNEQFF. CDR3 bases: TGTGCCAGCAGCGTAGGGGGGCTTAATGAGCAGTTCTTC. The entire variable domain, with the rest obtained from reference TRBV9 and TRBJ2-1, is as follows: DSGVTQTPKHLITATGQRVTLRCSPRSGDLSVYWYQQSLDQGLQFLIQYYNGEERAKGNILERFSAQQFPDLHSELNLSSLELGDSALYFCASSVGGLNEQFFGPGTRLTVL.

V usage is TRBV15 and J usage is TRBJ1-5; no definite D call. Trimming cost V 3 bases and J 2 bases, with 8 bases left between them. Germline V gene data show CDR1 as LNHNV and CDR2 as YYDKDF (reference sequence). The CDR3 consists of 14 residues. The CDR3 DNA follows: TGTGCCACCAGCAGTAGACGGGGCAATCAGCCCCAGCATTTT. Protein sequence: CATSSRRGNQPQHF.

The CDR3 sequence: CASSFLRGGAETQYF. Here the CDR3 DNA reads TGTGCCAGCAGTTTTCTTCGGGGTGGAGCGGAGACCCAGTACTTC. This rearrangement joins TRBV28 to TRBJ2-5; D is possibly TRBD2 (5 bases). CDR1 and CDR2 (germline): MDHEN, SYDVKM. Trimming took 3 bases from V and 5 from J, leaving 16 bases between them. CDR3 length: 15 amino acids.

The V call is TRBV6-1, the J call TRBJ2-5, with 7 nucleotides matching TRBD2. The CDR3 extends over 15 amino acids. Germline V CDR1 and CDR2: MNHNS, SASEGT. Unmatched junction bases numbered 4, after V lost 1 base and J lost 2 bases. The CDR3 DNA reads TGTGCCAGCAGTGAAGAGCTAGCGGTACAAGAGACCCAGTACTTC. Translation gives CASSEELAVQETQYF.

J is TRBJ2-1 and V is TRBV11-3; no clear D gene. The CDR3 totals 14 residues. V dropped 5 bases and J dropped 0 bases, with 8 bases sitting between them. Per germline, CDR1 SGHNT and CDR2 YENEEA. DNA for the CDR3: TGTGCCAGCAGCAGCCAAAGCTCCTACAATGAGCAGTTCTTC. The encoded protein is CASSSQSSYNEQFF.

The chain uses TRBV28 and TRBJ1-5; TRBD1 might be the D (6 bases). V lost 5 bases to trimming and J lost 3 bases, with 8 bases between them. Germline-derived CDR1 and CDR2 are MDHEN and SYDVKM. The CDR3 is 13 residues long. DNA of the CDR3: TGTGCCAGCAGTACAGGGATCAATCAGCCCCAGCATTTT. This codes for CASSTGINQPQHF.

This sequence joins TRBV7-3 and TRBJ2-7; possibly TRBD2 for D (6 bases). The V gene lost 5 bases and the J gene lost 2 bases, with 13 bases spanning the gap. This CDR3 has 14 amino acids. Looked up from germline, CDR1 is SGHTA and CDR2 is FQGTGA. The CDR3 reads CASSPQGGTYEQYF. CDR3 in DNA: TGTGCCAGCAGCCCGCAGGGAGGCACCTACGAGCAGTACTTC.

The chain employs TRBV15 and TRBJ1-5; possibly TRBD1 for D (5 bases). V shed 1 base and J shed 4 bases, with 14 bases lying between them. The germline V gene has CDR1 LNHNV and CDR2 YYDKDF (reference sequence). The CDR3 sequence is 16 residues long. CDR3 nucleotides: TGTGCCACCAGCAGAGGCCTGCAGGGAACTAATCAGCCCCAGCATTTT. Encoded protein: CATSRGLQGTNQPQHF.

The chain joins TRBV5-1 to TRBJ2-3; TRBD2 might be the D (6 bases). The CDR3 totals 15 residues. Germline V lookup: CDR1 SGHRS, CDR2 YFSETQ. V was shortened by 4 bases and J by 2 bases, with 14 bases between the two germline ends. This CDR3 reads CASSPGTRNTDTQYF. As DNA, the CDR3 is TGCGCCAGCAGCCCCGGGACTCGCAACACAGATACGCAGTATTTT.

This chain joins TRBV19 and TRBJ2-7, with D perhaps matching TRBD1 (5 bases). The ends were cut back, 5 bases at V and 2 bases at J, with 10 bases in the middle. Germline V gives CDR1 LNHDA, CDR2 SQIVND (reference sequence). The CDR3 sequence is 13 residues long. CDR3 DNA sequence: TGTGCCAGTAGTCTCCCCAGGGCCTACGAGCAGTACTTC. Translation: CASSLPRAYEQYF.

CDR3: CASSEYSDNEQFF. The CDR3 coding sequence is TGCGCCAGCAGTGAGTACTCGGACAATGAGCAGTTCTTC. The rearrangement joins TRBV10-2 to TRBJ2-1; D gene uncertain. Between the trimmed V and J ends, which lost 1 base and 5 bases, there was a span of 6 bases. This CDR3 is 13 amino acids long. The V gene's germline CDR1 is WSHSY and CDR2 SAAADI.

DNA of the CDR3: TGTGCCAGCACCCCGGGGGTCTCTAGCAATCAGCCCCAGCATTTT. Its translation: CASTPGVSSNQPQHF. The genes are TRBV28 and TRBJ1-5; a weak D match, TRBD1 (5 bases). V lost 7 bases and J 0 bases, leaving 13 bases between the germline ends. Germline assignment: CDR1 MDHEN and CDR2 SYDVKM. The CDR3 consists of 15 residues.

This chain uses TRBV6-6 with TRBJ2-7, with TRBD1 matching over 11 bases. V was clipped by 4 bases and J by 3 bases; unmatched bases: 5. From germline, CDR1 is MNHNY and CDR2 SVGAGI (reference sequence). CDR3 size: 15 residues. The CDR3 DNA follows: TGTGCCAGCAGTTCCGGCGGGACAGGGGGCTACGAGCAGTACTTC. Residues: CASSSGGTGGYEQYF.

This chain uses TRBV3-1 (or the pseudogene TRBV3-2) with TRBJ1-1; tentative D call: TRBD1 (5 bases). Trimming left V 0 bases short and J 11 bases short, with 10 bases between. Germline-derived CDR1 and CDR2 are LGHDT and YNNKEL (reference sequence). The CDR3 spans 12 residues. The CDR3 nucleotides are TGTGCCAGCAGCCAAGAGGGGCGCGAGGCTTTCTTT. Translating it yields CASSQEGREAFF.

The rearrangement uses TRBV5-1 and TRBJ2-1; perhaps TRBD2 as D (5 bases). The CDR3 extends over 16 amino acids. Trimming cost V 4 bases and J 0 bases, with 14 bases left between them. Germline-derived CDR1 and CDR2 are SGHRS and YFSETQ. Here the CDR3 DNA reads TGCGCCAGCAGCGAGCGGACCTACAGCTCCTACAATGAGCAGTTCTTC. Amino acid sequence: CASSERTYSSYNEQFF.

The chain employs TRBV7-6 and TRBJ2-7; 9 bases align to TRBD2. The CDR3 has 18 amino acids. Germline values: CDR1 SGHVS, CDR2 FNYEAQ. The junction had 16 bases not matched to a gene; V was cut back by 2 bases and J by 5 bases. CDR3 in DNA: TGTGCCAGCAGCTTACGAGCCCCAACGCGCGGGGGGGCGGACGAGCAGTACTTC. Its translation is CASSLRAPTRGGADEQYF.

The chain is built from TRBV15 and TRBJ2-2, with a possible D match to TRBD1 (6 bases). This CDR3 is built from 16 residues. Germline V gene lookup returns CDR1 LNHNV and CDR2 YYDKDF (reference sequence). V dropped 0 bases and J dropped 1 base, with 9 bases sitting between them. CDR3 region: CATSRERTVNTGELFF. CDR3 nucleotides: TGTGCCACCAGCAGAGAAAGGACAGTGAACACCGGGGAGCTGTTTTTT.

CDR3 sequence reads: CASSQGYSNQPQHF. CDR3 coding DNA: TGTGCCAGTAGCCAGGGGTATAGCAATCAGCCCCAGCATTTT. The rearrangement uses TRBV19 and TRBJ1-5; a possible D gene is TRBD1 (6 bases). From germline, CDR1 is LNHDA and CDR2 SQIVND (reference sequence). This CDR3 is 14 amino acids long. V was clipped by 6 bases and J by 0 bases, with 9 bases between them. The entire variable domain, with the rest obtained from reference TRBV19 and TRBJ1-5, is as follows: DGGITQSPKYLFRKEGQNVTLSCEQNLNHDAMYWYRQDPGQGLRLIYYSQIVNDFQKGDIAEGYSVSREKKESFPLTVTSAQKNPTAFYLCASSQGYSNQPQHFGDGTRLSIL.

The count of this clone is one. The V gene is TRBV7-9, the J gene TRBJ1-2, with D tentatively TRBD1 (5 bases). CDR3 size: 14 residues. CDR1 is SEHNR, CDR2 FQNEAQ, per germline (reference sequence). The V gene lost 5 bases and the J gene lost 4 bases, with 14 bases spanning the gap. CDR3: CASSPGGSSYGYTF. Here the CDR3 DNA reads TGTGCCAGCAGCCCCGGGGGGAGTTCCTATGGCTACACCTTC. The entire variable domain, with the rest obtained from reference TRBV7-9 and TRBJ1-2, is as follows: DTGVSQNPRHKITKRGQNVTFRCDPISEHNRLYWYRQTLGQGPEFLTYFQNEAQLEKSRLLSDRFSAERPKGSFSTLEIQRTEQGDSAMYLCASSPGGSSYGYTFGSGTRLTVV.

Written as DNA, the CDR3 is TGTGCCAGCAGCGCTGGGACAGTGCGGCCTGAAGCTTTCTTT. Amino acid sequence: CASSAGTVRPEAFF. V gene TRBV5-4 combines with J gene TRBJ1-1; TRBD1 agrees at 7 bases. Trimming at V came to 4 bases and at J to 6 bases, leaving 9 bases not matched to a gene. This CDR3 has 14 amino acids. Germline V gives CDR1 SGHNT, CDR2 YYREEE (reference sequence).

The gene calls are TRBV2 and TRBJ1-6; 9 bases line up with TRBD1. From germline, CDR1 is SNHLY and CDR2 FYNNEI. CDR3 size: 12 residues. The V gene end was trimmed by 5 bases and the J gene end by 13 bases; junction bases not matched to a gene: 3. CDR3 sequence (DNA): TGTGCCAGCAGTTGGGACAGGGCGCCCCTCCACTTT. Protein: CASSWDRAPLHF.

The rearrangement joins TRBV10-1 to TRBJ2-5, with TRBD1 matching over 9 bases. The CDR3 is 14 residues long. V lost 3 bases and J lost 4; bases outside the gene matches: 3. The V gene's germline CDR1 is WNHNN and CDR2 SYGVQD (reference sequence). The CDR3 here is CASSDPGQGETQYF. The CDR3 DNA sequence: TGCGCCAGCAGTGACCCGGGACAGGGAGAGACCCAGTACTTC.

This chain joins TRBV10-3 and TRBJ2-7; D unclear. Germline loops: CDR1 ENHRY, CDR2 SYGVKD. The CDR3 covers 14 residues. Trimming pared 0 bases from V and 4 bases from J, leaving 10 bases between. The CDR3 DNA reads as TGTGCCATCAGTGAGTCTTACGCTCGGTACGAGCAGTACTTC. This sequence encodes CAISESYARYEQYF.

The J gene is TRBJ1-1, the V gene TRBV28, with D unclear. The germline V and J ends were trimmed by 7 bases and 2 bases, with 17 bases remaining between them. CDR3 size: 15 residues. Germline V gene lookup returns CDR1 MDHEN and CDR2 SYDVKM. CDR3 loop: CASTSPRSINTEAFF. The CDR3, as DNA: TGTGCCAGCACGTCCCCCCGGTCCATTAACACTGAAGCTTTCTTT.

This clone was picked up one time. The CDR3 is CASSSPSGINTDTQYF. The CDR3 nucleotides read TGTGCCAGCAGCTCGCCGAGCGGGATTAACACAGATACGCAGTATTTT. The rearrangement joins TRBV11-1 to TRBJ2-3; TRBD2 matches 7 bases. This CDR3 is built from 16 residues. Trimming at V came to 4 bases and at J to 2 bases, leaving 9 bases not matched to a gene. The germline V gene has CDR1 SGHAT and CDR2 FQDESV (reference sequence).

The chain has TRBV29-1 and TRBJ2-5; 10 nucleotides align to TRBD2. Trimming at V came to 2 bases and at J to 5 bases, leaving 8 bases not matched to a gene. The CDR3 covers 15 residues. Germline CDR1 SQVTM, CDR2 ANQGSEA. CDR3 DNA: TGCAGCGTTGAATGGGTAGCGGGGGGTCGGGAGACCCAGTACTTC. Translating gives CSVEWVAGGRETQYF.